This T cell receptor beta chain was identified during a study of blood T cells in healthy people across ages. Overall study results and limits: PBMCs left unsorted prevented a conclusive naive versus antigen-experienced comparison. Roughly linear age-related decline in beta diversity appeared, significant by age approximately 40. Relative to aged donors, long-lived donors carried more naive CD4+ cells and displayed higher diversity.

Together with a sample-barcoded 5' primer, a J-beta primer mix was included in a second PCR lasting roughly 6 to 12 cycles. TCRdb recomputed calls from the 5' RACE reads with MiXCR, one row per CDR3 protein. The sample lists more than 800,000 distinct CDR3 sequences, 25% to 35% occurring once. The CDR3 loop spans 17 amino acids. In the case of this clonotype: The antigen remains undetermined.

Sequenced input: blood. The V gene is TRBV21-1, the J gene TRBJ1-1; TRBD1, the D gene given by the table, was not confirmed from the DNA. TRBV21-1 is listed as a pseudogene. The sequence was collected from a woman of 80 years or more in good health. CDR3 nucleotide sequence: TGTGCCAGCAGCAAAATACCTGGGGACAGGGGGGTTGTTGAAGCTTTCTTT. The encoded protein is CASSKIPGDRGVVEAFF.